These 32 T cell receptor beta chains were all obtained from the same sample, sequenced in a study of blood T cell repertoires in COVID-19 (dated by TCRdb to 2018 to 2021). Libraries were built with the immunoSEQ multiplex PCR assay. TCRdb carries this immuneACCESS record with in-frame sequences only. Its versions omit some clonotypes, under half of them owing to an unresolved V gene in the studies checked, with the rest unexplained. In all, the sample holds some 140,000 clones, and about 79% of those were seen once. The top ten clones comprise roughly 9.2% of the sample. The sequenced material came from PBMCs or T cells enriched from blood (not recorded which). These receptor sequences come from a man in his fifties who had recovered from COVID-19.

V is TRBV7-3 and J is TRBJ2-2; 8 bases are shared with TRBD2. The junction had 7 bases not matched to a gene; V was cut back by 5 bases and J by 5 bases. Germline CDR1 and CDR2: SGHTA and FQGTGA. The CDR3 has 15 residues. CDR3 region: CASSPAGGETGELFF. The CDR3 DNA sequence: TGTGCCAGCAGCCCGGCGGGGGGAGAAACCGGGGAGCTGTTTTTT.

The chain is built from TRBV28 and TRBJ2-2; D might be TRBD1 (6 bases). The V and J ends lost 5 bases and 9 bases respectively, with 25 bases between them. Germline lookup yields CDR1 MDHEN and CDR2 SYDVKM. This CDR3 region has 17 residues. CDR3 nucleotides: TGTGCCAGCAGTCCCTTGGACAGTCCCCTTTTTTCGTGGGAGCTGTTTTTT. As protein: CASSPLDSPLFSWELFF.

The chain joins TRBV6-1 to TRBJ1-2; 9 nucleotides agree with TRBD1. Germline CDR1 MNHNS, CDR2 SASEGT. V trimming: 3 bases; J trimming: 4 bases; junction bases outside the gene matches: 6. CDR3 length equals 15 residues. DNA of the CDR3: TGTGCCAGCAGTGAGACGACAGGGGGGAGCTATGGCTACACCTTC. Translating gives CASSETTGGSYGYTF.

This chain links TRBV29-1 with TRBJ1-5; the D gene is possibly TRBD1 (5 bases). The V gene lost 6 bases and the J gene lost 3 bases, with 12 bases spanning the gap. Germline CDR1 reads SQVTM; CDR2 reads ANQGSEA. The CDR3 has 13 residues. DNA for the CDR3: TGCAGCGTGGGTGGGGGGGACAATCAGCCCCAGCATTTT. Translation gives CSVGGGDNQPQHF.

This clone has only one observation. The CDR3 nucleotides read TGTGCCAGCAGCGTTAGCGGGGGCTACACCGGGGAGCTGTTTTTT. The encoded protein is CASSVSGGYTGELFF. The chain couples TRBV9 to TRBJ2-2, with 9 bases fitting TRBD2. V gave up 2 bases and J gave up 3 bases; unmatched junction bases: 2. The CDR3 is 15 residues long. Germline V lookup: CDR1 SGDLS, CDR2 YYNGEE. The variable domain in full, completed from reference TRBV9 and TRBJ2-2, reads DSGVTQTPKHLITATGQRVTLRCSPRSGDLSVYWYQQSLDQGLQFLIQYYNGEERAKGNILERFSAQQFPDLHSELNLSSLELGDSALYFCASSVSGGYTGELFFGEGSRLTVL.

The chain employs TRBV18 and TRBJ2-3; tentatively, D is TRBD1 (5 bases). Germline CDR1 reads KGHSH; CDR2 reads LQKENI. The CDR3 has 13 amino acids. Trimming removed 3 bases from V and 4 bases from J, with 8 bases in between. CDR3 sequence (DNA): TGTGCCAGCTCACCCGACAGCTCAGATACGCAGTATTTT. It specifies CASSPDSSDTQYF.

The genes are TRBV14 and TRBJ2-7; 8 bases are a match to TRBD2. The V and J ends lost 2 bases and 2 bases, in that order; junction bases with no gene match: 5. This CDR3 contains 15 residues. Per the germline V gene, CDR1 is SGHDN and CDR2 is FVKESK. The CDR3 is CASSQRAGGTYEQYF. Written as DNA, the CDR3 is TGTGCCAGCAGCCAACGGGCGGGGGGAACCTACGAGCAGTACTTC.

V is TRBV6-6 and J is TRBJ1-6; perhaps TRBD1 as D (6 bases). This CDR3 spans 14 amino acids. In germline, CDR1 is MNHNY, CDR2 SVGAGI (reference sequence). Trimming cost V 5 bases and J 7 bases, with 12 bases left between them. The DNA for the CDR3 is TGTGCCAGCAGTCAACAGGGTTGGAATTCACCCCTCCACTTT. Its translation is CASSQQGWNSPLHF.

This sequence joins TRBV30 and TRBJ1-2; 7 nucleotides agree with TRBD1. The V gene's germline CDR1 is GTSNPN and CDR2 SVGIG (reference sequence). The V gene end was trimmed by 8 bases and the J gene end by 5 bases; junction bases not matched to a gene: 8. This CDR3 has 12 amino acids. The CDR3 DNA reads as TGTGCCGCGACAGGGTTCGGGTATGGCTACACCTTC. The encoded protein is CAATGFGYGYTF.

This clone appeared many times. The chain employs TRBV19 and TRBJ1-3; the match to TRBD1 covers 9 bases. J gave up 0 bases and V 5 bases, and 5 bases lay outside the gene matches. The CDR3 extends over 16 amino acids. Germline V CDR1 and CDR2: LNHDA, SQIVND (reference sequence). The CDR3 DNA is TGTGCCAGTAGTTCCGGGACAGGGACCTCTGGAAACACCATATATTTT. As protein: CASSSGTGTSGNTIYF.

The chain uses TRBV19 and TRBJ1-2; 9 bases line up with TRBD1. Germline CDR1 LNHDA, CDR2 SQIVND (reference sequence). V dropped 2 bases and J dropped 8; count of bases not matched to a gene: 9. CDR3 size: 15 residues. CDR3 in amino acids: CASSIIRDRDRGYTF. The CDR3 DNA follows: TGTGCCAGTAGTATAATCCGGGACAGGGATCGCGGCTACACCTTC.

This chain uses TRBV5-5 with TRBJ1-2, with 11 bases matching TRBD1. This CDR3 has 12 amino acids. V lost 4 bases, J lost 8 bases, and 1 base stayed unmatched. Per the germline V gene, CDR1 is SGHKS and CDR2 is YYEKEE (reference sequence). Here the CDR3 DNA reads TGTGCCAGCAGCCGGACAGGGGGCGGCTACACCTTC. As protein: CASSRTGGGYTF.

This rearrangement joins TRBV28 to TRBJ2-7; tentatively, D is TRBD1 (5 bases). Germline CDR1 reads MDHEN; CDR2 reads SYDVKM. Trimming took 2 bases from V and 2 from J, leaving 16 bases between them. The CDR3 has 16 residues. CDR3 sequence: CASSLPGLPIPYEQYF. The CDR3 DNA reads as TGTGCCAGCAGTTTACCAGGGCTACCTATCCCCTACGAGCAGTACTTC.

The V call is TRBV5-1, the J call TRBJ2-1, with D possibly matching TRBD1 (6 bases). The CDR3 is 16 residues long. Trimming took 4 bases from V and 2 from J, leaving 16 bases between them. Germline loops: CDR1 SGHRS, CDR2 YFSETQ. The CDR3: CASSPLYRDPYNEQFF. The CDR3 DNA sequence: TGCGCCAGCAGCCCATTATACAGGGATCCCTACAATGAGCAGTTCTTC.

The chain links TRBV5-8 to TRBJ1-5; no reliable D call. CDR1 and CDR2 (germline): SGHTS, YDEGEE. The CDR3 sequence is 14 residues long. Trimming shortened V by 4 bases and J by 3 bases, and 11 bases separated the two germline ends. The CDR3 protein is CASSLEVTNQPQHF. Here the CDR3 DNA reads TGTGCCAGCAGCCTCGAGGTCACCAATCAGCCCCAGCATTTT.

The J gene is TRBJ1-3, the V gene TRBV12-3 or TRBV12-4; D is unclear. Trimming took off 3 bases at V and 6 bases at J, with 6 bases between the two ends. This CDR3 has 12 residues. CDR3 DNA: TGTGCCAGCAGTTTTCTAATAAACACCATATATTTT. This translates into CASSFLINTIYF.

The CDR3 is CASSQVRGRVDTQYF. Here the CDR3 DNA reads TGCGCCAGCAGCCAAGTTCGGGGGAGAGTGGATACGCAGTATTTT. This rearrangement joins TRBV4-1 to TRBJ2-3; TRBD2 might be the D (6 bases). This CDR3 comprises 15 residues. Trimming removed 1 base from V and 6 bases from J, with 14 bases in between. The germline CDR1 and CDR2 sequences are MGHRA and YSYEKL.

The chain couples TRBV7-9 to TRBJ2-7, with a possible D match to TRBD1 (6 bases). Trimming cost V 3 bases and J 2 bases, with 11 bases left between them. The CDR3 consists of 14 residues. CDR1 and CDR2 from the germline V gene are SEHNR and FQNEAQ (reference sequence). The CDR3: CASSLDTGTYEQYF. The DNA of the CDR3 is TGTGCCAGCAGCTTGGACACAGGGACCTACGAGCAGTACTTC.

V is TRBV2 and J is TRBJ1-2; 8 nucleotides align to TRBD1. The germline V gene encodes CDR1 SNHLY and CDR2 FYNNEI. The CDR3 extends over 15 amino acids. V shed 6 bases and J 4 bases; nucleotides not matched to a gene: 10. In DNA, the CDR3 is TGTGCCAGCAGCCTAGGACAGGGTGGAATCTATGGCTACACCTTC. It is translated as CASSLGQGGIYGYTF.

V usage is TRBV11-2 and J usage is TRBJ2-1; weak D call: TRBD2 (7 bases). The germline gives CDR1 SGHAT, CDR2 FQNNGV. The V and J ends lost 0 bases and 8 bases respectively, with 14 bases between them. CDR3 length: 15 residues. The CDR3 nucleotides are TGTGCCAGCAGCTTAGATCGAGGGGGAGGGTATGAGCAGTTCTTC. Protein: CASSLDRGGGYEQFF.

This clone was seen only a few times. V and J are TRBV4-1 and TRBJ1-4; 8 bases are shared with TRBD1. The CDR3 has 16 amino acids. Looked up from germline, CDR1 is MGHRA and CDR2 is YSYEKL. J was trimmed by 3 bases and V by 2 bases; bases with no gene match: 5. The chain's CDR3 is CASSQPGTGSNEKLFF. CDR3 coding DNA: TGCGCCAGCAGCCAACCCGGGACAGGTTCTAATGAAAAACTGTTTTTT.

The chain employs TRBV21-1 and TRBJ2-5; the D call TRBD1 from the table was never checked on the DNA. TRBV21-1 counts as a pseudogene. CDR3 length: 16 residues. CDR3 DNA sequence: TGTGCCAGCAGCCCAGAACCAAAGTTCAGGGAAGAGACCCAGTACTTC. Its translation: CASSPEPKFREETQYF.

The V and J genes are TRBV29-1 and TRBJ2-3; D gene ambiguous. The CDR3 runs to 11 residues. Germline CDR1 and CDR2: SQVTM and ANQGSEA. V was cut by 7 bases and J by 0 bases, with 5 bases left in between. CDR3 protein: CSDRSTDTQYF. The CDR3 DNA reads as TGCAGCGATCGGAGCACAGATACGCAGTATTTT.

The chain links TRBV29-1 to TRBJ2-3, with 10 bases that match TRBD1. V dropped 7 bases and J dropped 5; count of bases not matched to a gene: 12. The CDR3 has 15 amino acids. Germline V gives CDR1 SQVTM, CDR2 ANQGSEA. CDR3 DNA sequence: TGCAGCGGCGCCTCACGACAGGGGGCTGGAGATACGCAGTATTTT. It translates to CSGASRQGAGDTQYF.

CDR3 region: CATSSGTGSNQPQHF. Written as DNA, the CDR3 is TGTGCCACCAGCAGTGGGACAGGCAGCAATCAGCCCCAGCATTTT. The V and J genes are TRBV15 and TRBJ1-5; 8 bases align to TRBD1. CDR1 LNHNV and CDR2 YYDKDF come from the germline V gene (reference sequence). J was trimmed by 1 base and V by 3 bases; bases with no gene match: 2. There are 15 residues in the CDR3.

The gene calls are TRBV10-3 and TRBJ1-3, with TRBD1 matching over 8 bases. Germline loops: CDR1 ENHRY, CDR2 SYGVKD. CDR3 length equals 15 residues. The junction had 7 bases not matched to a gene; V was cut back by 4 bases and J by 5 bases. Here the CDR3 DNA reads TGTGCCATCAGTGCCAAGGGACAGGAACGAAACACCATATATTTT. Translation gives CAISAKGQERNTIYF.

The chain carries TRBV7-2 and TRBJ1-1; 8 nucleotides agree with TRBD1. V trimming: 5 bases; J trimming: 2 bases; junction bases outside the gene matches: 7. In germline, CDR1 is SGHTA, CDR2 FQGNSA. The CDR3 is 15 amino acids. CDR3 nucleotide sequence: TGTGCCAGCAGCAGCCGGACAGGGCGAAACACTGAAGCTTTCTTT. Its translation is CASSSRTGRNTEAFF.

The V call is TRBV19, the J call TRBJ2-3, with D possibly being TRBD2 (7 bases). The CDR3 totals 18 residues. The germline V gene has CDR1 LNHDA and CDR2 SQIVND (reference sequence). Trimming took 6 bases from V and 0 from J, leaving 22 bases between them. This CDR3 is CASRPRGRGKSSTDTQYF. The CDR3 DNA reads TGTGCCAGTAGGCCGCGGGGGCGAGGAAAGAGTAGCACAGATACGCAGTATTTT.

V gene TRBV5-4 combines with J gene TRBJ2-7; tentative D call: TRBD2 (6 bases). The V and J ends lost 4 bases and 3 bases respectively, with 11 bases between them. CDR3 size: 13 residues. The V gene's germline CDR1 is SGHNT and CDR2 YYREEE (reference sequence). The CDR3 spells CASSGGSRYEQYF. Written as DNA, the CDR3 is TGTGCCAGCAGCGGGGGGTCCCGCTACGAGCAGTACTTC.

The chain has TRBV6-2 or TRBV6-3 and TRBJ2-4; TRBD2 agrees at 10 bases. The germline V gene has CDR1 MNHEY and CDR2 SVGEGT. V lost 2 bases, J lost 3 bases, and 10 bases stayed unmatched. This CDR3 comprises 18 residues. Here the CDR3 DNA reads TGTGCCAGCAGTTACGGGACTAGCGTTGTCCTAGTCAAAAACATTCAGTACTTC. Its translation is CASSYGTSVVLVKNIQYF.

This clone occurred once. The chain is built from TRBV27 and TRBJ1-2, with 7 bases identical to TRBD1. The CDR3 loop spans 15 amino acids. Germline V lookup: CDR1 MNHEY, CDR2 SMNVEV (reference sequence). V shed 4 bases and J 1 base; nucleotides not matched to a gene: 6. The CDR3 bases are TGTGCCAGCAGTTCCACAGGGGCCGATAACTATGGCTACACCTTC. It codes for CASSSTGADNYGYTF.

This chain links TRBV4-3 with TRBJ1-3; 7 nucleotides match TRBD1. The CDR3 has 13 residues. CDR1 and CDR2 (germline): LGHNA, YSLEER. V was clipped by 2 bases and J by 6 bases; unmatched bases: 1. The CDR3 spells CASSQTGENTIYF. The CDR3 DNA reads as TGCGCCAGCAGCCAAACAGGGGAAAACACCATATATTTT.